This T cell receptor beta chain is drawn from a study of circulating and synovial CD4+ cells in juvenile arthritis. General observations from the study: CPL and bulk CD4 samples differed at least tenfold in T cell genomes. Measured synovium overlap likely understates the true shared repertoire. These repertoires were less diverse than bulk blood CD4 repertoires.

The germline V gene has CDR1 MNHEY and CDR2 SMNVEV (reference sequence). This CDR3 is built from 12 residues. The V end lost 6 bases, the J end lost 10 bases, and 13 bases lay between the germline ends. Of note for this clone: Its target is unknown.

Measured with immunoSEQ multiplex PCR; TCRdb has only the in-frame clones, and not every one. This table has more than 30,000 clones, about 93% appearing once. The chain couples TRBV27 to TRBJ2-1; a possible D gene is TRBD2 (6 bases). This sequence originates from a human donor with juvenile idiopathic arthritis. Input material: CD4+ T cells from blood. The CDR3 sequence is CASREGISEQFF. The CDR3 DNA sequence: TGTGCCAGCAGGGAGGGAATTTCGGAGCAGTTCTTC.